This note documents a single TCR beta chain sequence. TCRdb's copy holds only in-frame clones and misses some; the assay was immunoSEQ multiplex PCR. The sample contains some 150,000 clones, about nine tenths of which appear only once. The data derive from a study of T cell responses to AZD1222 COVID-19 vaccine. The receptor was isolated from an adult in good health. The sample in question was peripheral blood, obtained on day 0 of AZD1222 vaccination.

CDR3 in DNA: TGCGCCAGCAGTGAGGCTCTAGCGGGGTCCACTAACGCAGATACGCAGTATTTT. It is translated as CASSEALAGSTNADTQYF. J is TRBJ2-3 and V is TRBV10-2; 9 bases agree with TRBD2. In germline, CDR1 is WSHSY, CDR2 SAAADI. The junction had 13 bases not matched to a gene; V was cut back by 2 bases and J by 4 bases. The CDR3 is 18 residues long.